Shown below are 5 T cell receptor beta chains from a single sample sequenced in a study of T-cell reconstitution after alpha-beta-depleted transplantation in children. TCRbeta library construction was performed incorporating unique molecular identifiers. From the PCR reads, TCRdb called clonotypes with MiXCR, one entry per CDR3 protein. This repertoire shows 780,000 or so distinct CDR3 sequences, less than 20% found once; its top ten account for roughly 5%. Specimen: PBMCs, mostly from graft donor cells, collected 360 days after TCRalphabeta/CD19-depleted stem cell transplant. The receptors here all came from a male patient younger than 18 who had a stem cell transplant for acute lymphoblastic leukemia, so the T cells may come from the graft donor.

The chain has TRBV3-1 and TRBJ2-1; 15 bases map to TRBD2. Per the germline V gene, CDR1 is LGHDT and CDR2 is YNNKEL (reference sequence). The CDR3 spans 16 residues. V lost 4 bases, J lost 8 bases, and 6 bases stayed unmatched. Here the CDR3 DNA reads TGTGCCAGCAGCCGGTGGGGACTAGCGGGAGGTGATGAGCAGTTCTTC. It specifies CASSRWGLAGGDEQFF.

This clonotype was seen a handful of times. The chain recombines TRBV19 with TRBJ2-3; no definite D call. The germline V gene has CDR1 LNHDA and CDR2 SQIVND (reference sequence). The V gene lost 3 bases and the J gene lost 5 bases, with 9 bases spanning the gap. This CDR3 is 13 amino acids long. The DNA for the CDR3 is TGTGCCAGTAGTATCTCCCGTATAGATACGCAGTATTTT. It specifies CASSISRIDTQYF. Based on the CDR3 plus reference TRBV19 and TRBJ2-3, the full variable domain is DGGITQSPKYLFRKEGQNVTLSCEQNLNHDAMYWYRQDPGQGLRLIYYSQIVNDFQKGDIAEGYSVSREKKESFPLTVTSAQKNPTAFYLCASSISRIDTQYFGPGTRLTVL.

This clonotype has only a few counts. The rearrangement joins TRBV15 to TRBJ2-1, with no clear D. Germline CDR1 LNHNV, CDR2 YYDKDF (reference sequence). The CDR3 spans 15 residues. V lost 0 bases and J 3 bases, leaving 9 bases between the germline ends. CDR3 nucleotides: TGTGCCACCAGCAGAGATTACCCTAGCTACAATGAGCAGTTCTTC. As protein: CATSRDYPSYNEQFF.

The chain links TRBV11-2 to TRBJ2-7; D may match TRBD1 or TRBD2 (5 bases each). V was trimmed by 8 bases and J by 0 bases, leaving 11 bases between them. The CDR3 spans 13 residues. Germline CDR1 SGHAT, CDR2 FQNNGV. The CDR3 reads CASRRDVSYEQYF. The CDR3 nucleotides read TGTGCCAGCCGACGGGACGTCTCCTACGAGCAGTACTTC. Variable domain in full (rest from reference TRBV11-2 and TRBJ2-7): EAGVAQSPRYKIIEKRQSVAFWCNPISGHATLYWYQQILGQGPKLLIQFQNNGVVDDSQLPKDRFSAERLKGVDSTLKIQPAKLEDSAVYLCASRRDVSYEQYFGPGTRLTVT.

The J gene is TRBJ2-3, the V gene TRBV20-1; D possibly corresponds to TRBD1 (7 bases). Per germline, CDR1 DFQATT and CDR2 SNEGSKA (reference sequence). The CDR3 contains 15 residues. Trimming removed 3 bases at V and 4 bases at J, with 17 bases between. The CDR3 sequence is CSASDDREVSDTQYF. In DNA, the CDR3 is TGCAGTGCTAGCGACGACAGGGAGGTTTCAGATACGCAGTATTTT.